The rows below give T cell receptor beta chains drawn from one sample of a study of shared clonotypes between healthy human individuals. Assay used: immunoSEQ multiplex PCR; TCRdb lists only in-frame clones, some missing. The sample consists of 2,500,000 or so clones, 80% to 95% of them appearing once. Sequencing used naive CD4+ T cells from PBMCs. These receptors were collected from a man between 18 and 35 years old in good health. Some clones in this sample may be carry-over from other donors' samples. Both conserved end residues are part of each CDR3. A D gene is named only where the DNA matches it firmly. The size of a clone is reported for some rows only, either as once, few or many, or as a class for expanded clones.

clone_size j_call v_call d_call cdr3_nt cdr3_aa
. TRBJ1-5 TRBV2 . TGTGCCAGCAGTGAATACGAAACGGCCCAGCATTTT CASSEYETAQHF
. TRBJ2-3 TRBV5-4 TRBD2 TGTGCCAGCAGCGACAAGGGGGAAGCAGCGGGAGGTTACACAGATACGCAGTATTTT CASSDKGEAAGGYTDTQYF
. TRBJ1-2 TRBV29-1 . TGCAGCGTTGCCCTCTCCGGAAGCTATGGCTACACCTTC CSVALSGSYGYTF
. TRBJ2-3 TRBV28 . TGTGCCAGCAGTTTCACAGACTTAGCGGCAGATACGCAGTATTTT CASSFTDLAADTQYF
. TRBJ2-3 TRBV6-1 . TGTGCCAGCAGCCCTTGGGGTTTCACAGATACGCAGTATTTT CASSPWGFTDTQYF
once TRBJ2-7 TRBV28 TRBD1 TGTGCCAGCAGTCGTTTAGGGGGCGTTGCAAGCGAGCAGTACTTC CASSRLGGVASEQYF
. TRBJ1-1 TRBV7-9 TRBD1 TGTGCCAGCAGCTTAGGGGGGACAGGGTCCGGGGCTTTCTTT CASSLGGTGSGAFF
. TRBJ1-2 TRBV28 TRBD1 TGTGCCAGCAGTCTATTCCTTGGGACAGTCTATGGCTACACCTTC CASSLFLGTVYGYTF
. TRBJ2-1 TRBV5-1 . TGCGCCAGCAGTCGGGACCCCACGGAGGAGCAGTTCTTC CASSRDPTEEQFF
. TRBJ1-5 TRBV28 . TGTGCCAGCAGATACTCGCGGGGGCTTGCTCAGCCCCAGCATTTT CASRYSRGLAQPQHF
. TRBJ2-2 TRBV25-1 . TGTGCCAGTTCCCAGGGGACGAGGGCGAGCACCGGGGAGCTGTTTTTT CASSQGTRASTGELFF
few TRBJ1-1 TRBV10-1 . TGCGCCAGCAGTGTCGACAGGAACACTGAAGCTTTCTTT CASSVDRNTEAFF
once TRBJ2-1 TRBV7-9 . TGTGCCAGCAGCCCGCAGGGGGGTCGACACAATGAGCAGTTCTTC CASSPQGGRHNEQFF
few TRBJ1-1 TRBV27 . TGTGCCAGCAGTTTAATCCCGGGGAACACTGAAGCTTTCTTT CASSLIPGNTEAFF
. TRBJ1-2 TRBV29-1 TRBD1 TGCAGCGTACAATCCGGGACAGCCAACTATGGCTACACCTTC CSVQSGTANYGYTF
. TRBJ2-5 TRBV7-9 . TGTGCCAGCAGCCGGGAGAGGGGAAACCAAGAGACCCAGTACTTC CASSRERGNQETQYF
. TRBJ2-3 TRBV5-6 . TGTGCCAGCAGCCCAACACCAGGCACAGATACGCAGTATTTT CASSPTPGTDTQYF
. TRBJ2-7 TRBV18 . TGTGCCAGCTCACCACCGCGGGGACAAATCTACGAGCAGTACTTC CASSPPRGQIYEQYF
. TRBJ2-1 TRBV7-9 . TGTGCCAGCAGCCCGTTTTGGGACTTCGAAAACAATGAGCAGTTCTTC CASSPFWDFENNEQFF
. TRBJ1-2 TRBV28 . TGTGCCAGCAGTTTAGACCAGAACAACTATGGCTACACCTTC CASSLDQNNYGYTF
. TRBJ2-3 TRBV7-2 . TGTGCCAGCAGCTACGTCCTCACAGATACGCAGTATTTT CASSYVLTDTQYF
. TRBJ2-3 TRBV5-1 . TGCGCCAGCAGCTCCCCGCTAGCGTGGACTAGCACAGATACGCAGTATTTT CASSSPLAWTSTDTQYF
. TRBJ1-4 TRBV30 TRBD1 TGTGCCTGGAGTCACCCGGGGTTTAGGGGGCCTAATGAAAAACTGTTTTTT CAWSHPGFRGPNEKLFF